This T cell receptor beta chain was captured in a study of shared clonotypes between healthy human individuals. The wider study: Per donor, three plates held CD4 naive cells, three held CD4 memory, two held CD8 naive and one held CD8 memory.

TCRdb keeps only in-frame clones here, not all; method: immunoSEQ multiplex PCR. Of some 2 million clones in the sample, about 94% are singletons; the top ten hold around 1.2%. Terminally differentiated effector memory CD45RA+ cells were excluded by CCR7 positive selection of CD45RO-negative cells. As for this clone: Other DNA variants within this sample encode the same CDR3.

This clonotype was sampled from a man aged 18-30 years in good health. The specimen was naive CD8+ T cells sorted from blood.

Written as DNA, the CDR3 is TGTGCCAGCAGTTTAAACGGGGGCCTCTACGAGCAGTACTTC. Protein: CASSLNGGLYEQYF. The V call is TRBV27, the J call TRBJ2-7, with D possibly called TRBD1 or TRBD2 (6 bases each). The CDR3 is 14 residues long. V lost 2 bases, J lost 3 bases, and 11 bases lay in between. The germline V gene encodes CDR1 MNHEY and CDR2 SMNVEV (reference sequence).